This T cell receptor beta chain was captured by sequencing in a study of blood T cell repertoires in COVID-19. At the level of the study: Some COVID-19 samples were acute and others convalescent; all came from the United States, Italy and Spain. PBMCs, B-cell-depleted T cells, or T cells provided the cDNA or gDNA that made up the material.

Authors' processing steps: Amplification from reference gene primers served as the basis for estimated nucleated cell counts. Here immunoSEQ multiplex PCR was the method, and the copy in TCRdb shows in-frame clones only, minus some. The V and J calls and clone size are taken from that table; D and trimming were inferred from the DNA. Among 200,000 to 250,000 clones listed, roughly 75% were seen once. This CDR3 has 13 residues. Deletions cut 0 bases from V and 9 bases from J, with 12 bases between. CDR1 is MNHNS and CDR2 is SASEGT in the germline V gene. J is TRBJ2-7 and V is TRBV6-1; D may be TRBD1 (6 bases). Material for sequencing was peripheral blood. The sequence derives from a woman between 70 and 85 years old with acute or convalescent COVID-19. CDR3 coding DNA: TGTGCCAGCAGTGAAGCCACCACAGGGTGGCAGTACTTC. It encodes CASSEATTGWQYF.